Following are 13 T cell receptor beta chains from one sample sequenced in a study of shared T cell receptors in the human thymus. TCRdb's table, derived via immunoSEQ multiplex PCR, lists solely in-frame clones and lacks some. Found here are approximately 660,000 clones, roughly 90% of them singletons; the top ten hold 0.0095% to 0.012%. These data were likewise used in another study, on human thymus T cells.

The specimen was thymocytes. The receptor source for this set is a boy less than two years old with a congenital heart defect.

This chain joins TRBV6-6 and TRBJ2-3; 12 bases map to TRBD2. The CDR3 sequence is 16 residues long. The V and J ends lost 6 bases and 4 bases, in that order; junction bases with no gene match: 8. CDR1 MNHNY and CDR2 SVGAGI come from the germline V gene (reference sequence). The CDR3 coding sequence is TGTGCCAGCAGCCAGACTAGCGGGAGCCCCCCAGATACGCAGTATTTT. This sequence encodes CASSQTSGSPPDTQYF.

The J gene is TRBJ2-1, the V gene TRBV6-5, with TRBD2 matching 8 bases. The CDR3 runs 16 residues. V lost 0 bases and J lost 10; bases outside the gene matches: 11. The V gene's germline CDR1 is MNHEY and CDR2 SVGAGI. CDR3 loop: CASSYSSGGPPCEQFF. CDR3 nucleotide sequence: TGTGCCAGCAGTTACTCGAGCGGGGGCCCTCCATGCGAGCAGTTCTTC.

The genes are TRBV27 and TRBJ2-7; D possibly corresponds to TRBD2 (5 bases). Trimming left V 7 bases short and J 3 bases short, with 10 bases between. The CDR3 spans 12 residues. CDR1 MNHEY and CDR2 SMNVEV come from the germline V gene (reference sequence). CDR3 in amino acids: CASTGSRYEQYF. The CDR3 nucleotides are TGTGCCAGCACGGGGTCGCGCTACGAGCAGTACTTC.

V usage is TRBV6-5 and J usage is TRBJ2-6; D is uncertain. The V end lost 8 bases, the J end lost 3 bases, and 5 bases lay between the germline ends. CDR1 and CDR2 (germline): MNHEY, SVGAGI. There are 12 residues in the CDR3. In DNA form, the CDR3 reads TGTGCCAGCCCTAATGGGGCCAACGTCCTGACTTTC. It encodes CASPNGANVLTF.

This clone was detected only once. The chain uses TRBV5-4 and TRBJ2-3, with 10 bases lining up with TRBD2. The junction had 12 bases not matched to a gene; V was cut back by 0 bases and J by 2 bases. This CDR3 spans 19 amino acids. The V gene's germline CDR1 is SGHNT and CDR2 YYREEE (reference sequence). CDR3 nucleotide sequence: TGTGCCAGCAGCTTGGGGGTTCCTCTAGCGGGAGCGTCCACAGATACGCAGTATTTT. Translated, it gives CASSLGVPLAGASTDTQYF.

This chain joins TRBV27 and TRBJ1-5, with 9 bases matching TRBD1. V lost 5 bases to trimming and J lost 0 bases; unmatched junction nucleotides: 5. CDR1 is MNHEY and CDR2 is SMNVEV in the germline V gene (reference sequence). The length of the CDR3 is 16 residues. The CDR3 DNA follows: TGTGCCAGCAGTCTAGAGGACAGGGGTAGCAATCAGCCCCAGCATTTT. Protein sequence: CASSLEDRGSNQPQHF.

The chain joins TRBV7-8 to TRBJ1-3, with D unresolved. The CDR3 is 16 residues long. Germline V CDR1 and CDR2: SGHVS, FQNEAQ. The V gene lost 1 base and the J gene lost 2 bases, with 12 bases spanning the gap. The CDR3, as DNA: TGTGCCAGCAGCTTAGGTTACGTTTCTACTGGAAACACCATATATTTT. Its translation is CASSLGYVSTGNTIYF. Full variable domain (missing parts from reference TRBV7-8 and TRBJ1-3): GAGVSQSPRYKVAKRGQDVALRCDPISGHVSLFWYQQALGQGPEFLTYFQNEAQLDKSGLPSDRFFAERPEGSVSTLKIQRTQQEDSAVYLCASSLGYVSTGNTIYFGEGSWLTVV.

The chain carries TRBV30 and TRBJ2-7; 10 nucleotides line up with TRBD1. Per germline, CDR1 GTSNPN and CDR2 SVGIG (reference sequence). The V gene end was trimmed by 0 bases and the J gene end by 2 bases; junction bases not matched to a gene: 13. The CDR3 runs to 18 residues. CDR3 amino acids: CAWSVPGDRGFLAYEQYF. In DNA, the CDR3 is TGTGCCTGGAGTGTCCCCGGGGACAGGGGATTTCTAGCCTACGAGCAGTACTTC.

This chain's CDR3 is CASSLATAGNTGELFF. The CDR3 nucleotides read TGTGCCAGCAGCTTGGCCACGGCGGGGAACACCGGGGAGCTGTTTTTT. The chain couples TRBV5-6 to TRBJ2-2; a possible D gene is TRBD2 (5 bases). The V gene lost 0 bases and the J gene lost 1 base, with 10 bases spanning the gap. Germline loops: CDR1 SGHDT, CDR2 YYEEEE. The CDR3 has 16 amino acids.

This clone was picked up one time. This chain connects TRBV19 to TRBJ1-1; the D is unclear. V lost 0 bases and J 4 bases, leaving 9 bases between the germline ends. From germline, CDR1 is LNHDA and CDR2 SQIVND (reference sequence). CDR3 length: 14 amino acids. This CDR3 reads CASSIDTGCTEAFF. In nucleotides, the CDR3 is TGTGCCAGTAGTATAGATACGGGGTGCACTGAAGCTTTCTTT. Together with reference TRBV19 and TRBJ1-1, the CDR3 gives the full variable domain: DGGITQSPKYLFRKEGQNVTLSCEQNLNHDAMYWYRQDPGQGLRLIYYSQIVNDFQKGDIAEGYSVSREKKESFPLTVTSAQKNPTAFYLCASSIDTGCTEAFFGQGTRLTVV.

This sequence joins TRBV7-2 and TRBJ2-2; 9 bases fit TRBD2. Germline V lookup: CDR1 SGHTA, CDR2 FQGNSA. The CDR3 is 20 residues long. The V gene end was trimmed by 0 bases and the J gene end by 3 bases; junction bases not matched to a gene: 14. The CDR3 loop reads CASSLAGGREGKRDTGELFF. DNA for the CDR3: TGTGCCAGCAGCTTAGCCGGGGGGCGGGAGGGCAAAAGGGACACCGGGGAGCTGTTTTTT.

This clone has a single count. This CDR3 is CATIRDISYEQYF. CDR3 sequence (DNA): TGTGCCACCATTCGGGATATTTCCTACGAGCAGTACTTC. The chain recombines TRBV27 with TRBJ2-7; the D gene is possibly TRBD2 (5 bases). Between the trimmed V and J ends, which lost 10 bases and 1 base, there was a span of 14 bases. The CDR3 is 13 residues long. Germline CDR1 is MNHEY and CDR2 is SMNVEV (reference sequence).

This clone showed up just a few times. V and J are TRBV4-3 and TRBJ2-4; D perhaps matches TRBD1 (5 bases). The length of the CDR3 is 19 residues. Germline V gives CDR1 LGHNA, CDR2 YSLEER. V lost 4 bases and J 5 bases, leaving 27 bases between the germline ends. The CDR3 DNA sequence: TGCGCCAGCAGCCCAAGTCAAAGGGGAAACTCCCCAAGAGAAAACATTCAGTACTTC. Translation: CASSPSQRGNSPRENIQYF.